This T cell receptor beta chain was found in a study of T cell responses to AZD1222 COVID-19 vaccine. Study-level points and caveats: Spike-specific TCR breadth and depth both grew after two AZD1222 doses. Samples come after the peak T cell response, not at day 14.

Pooled together were second doses at about 4 or about 12 weeks. Germline V gives CDR1 MNHEY, CDR2 SMNVEV (reference sequence). The CDR3 is 15 residues long. V was clipped by 6 bases and J by 0 bases, with 15 bases between them. In regard to this clone: Antigen: not known.

Sequencing used immunoSEQ multiplex PCR; TCRdb keeps in-frame clones, though not all of them. The sample records about 94,000 clones, around 85% being singletons. Sequenced here: peripheral blood, sampled 28 days after the second AZD1222 dose. The chain employs TRBV27 and TRBJ2-7; D is possibly TRBD2 (6 bases). The receptor was derived from an adult who received the AZD1222 COVID-19 vaccine. The chain's CDR3 is CASRTGRDPSYEQYF. CDR3 nucleotides: TGTGCCAGCAGGACGGGGCGGGACCCCTCCTACGAGCAGTACTTC.